Sequencing of this T cell receptor beta chain was carried out in a study of OX40 agonist ivuxolimab in advanced cancers. Profiled with immunoSEQ multiplex PCR; TCRdb holds only in-frame clones, not every one. The sample carries tens of thousands of clones, more than 75% recorded once. CDR1 and CDR2 from the germline V gene are KGHSH and LQKENI. Germline trimming cut 8 bases from V and 5 bases from J; bases unmatched to any gene: 5. The CDR3 contains 14 residues. This chain connects TRBV18 to TRBJ2-4; 11 nucleotides match TRBD1. This receptor was obtained from an adult with an advanced solid tumor such as melanoma, head and neck, liver or kidney cancer. Here the sequenced sample was CD4+ or CD8+ T cells sorted from blood, taken in a trial of the OX40 agonist ivuxolimab. The CDR3 region has the DNA TGTGCCAGCCGACCGGGACAGGGGGAAAACATTCAGTACTTC. Its translation is CASRPGQGENIQYF.